This TCR beta chain was captured by sequencing in a study of beta chain features in type 1 diabetes. Study details: Patients and healthy donors were similar in age, gender and cell yields.

The germline gives CDR1 MNHEY, CDR2 SVGAGI. The CDR3 spans 16 residues. V shed 2 bases and J shed 0 bases, with 11 bases lying between them. A few counts support this clone. One heparinised draw, averaging roughly 0.12 L, was taken per donor. The isolated RNA, all of it, was reverse transcribed, so expressed TCRB transcripts were what got sequenced. TCRdb keeps only in-frame clones here, not all; method: immunoSEQ multiplex PCR. The sample carries 300,000 to 350,000 clones, less than 9.5% recorded once. The source material was central memory CD4+ T cells from blood. The chain is built from TRBV6-5 and TRBJ1-3; D ambiguous. This clonotype was obtained from a young woman in good health. CDR3 in DNA: TGTGCCAGCAGTTACGCCCTACAGAGCTCTGGAAACACCATATATTTT. Translating it yields CASSYALQSSGNTIYF.